These T cell receptor beta chains were read from a single sample in a study of identical twins. TCRdb re-analysed the 5' RACE reads in MiXCR, keeping a single row per CDR3 protein. Of fewer than 450,000 distinct CDR3 sequences in the sample, 9% to 10% were seen once. Source material: naive T cells sorted from blood. Source of these receptors: a woman between 45 and 65 years old in good health. The CDR3 runs from the conserved cysteine through the conserved F or W. Fields, in order: V gene, J gene, D gene, clone size, CDR3 DNA, CDR3 protein. D genes are given only for firm matches. Clone size, where shown, is once, few, many, or a class for clones that have expanded.

>TRBV15|TRBJ2-5|.|few
TGTGCCACCAGCAGTCTTGAAGAGACCCAGTACTTC
CATSSLEETQYF
>TRBV9|TRBJ2-3|.|many
TGTGCCAGCAGCGTAGGGGCAGTTAGCACAGATACGCAGTATTTT
CASSVGAVSTDTQYF
>TRBV4-1|TRBJ2-4|.|many
TGCGCCAGCAGCCCTGCTACTGGGGGTATAGGAAACATTCAGTACTTC
CASSPATGGIGNIQYF
>TRBV5-1|TRBJ2-2|.|few
TGCGCCAGCAGCTTCGACAGTTTCGGCACCGGGGAGCTGTTTTTT
CASSFDSFGTGELFF
>TRBV5-1|TRBJ2-3|.|few
TGCGCCAGCAGCGGAACATTAAATACGCAGTATTTT
CASSGTLNTQYF
>TRBV27|TRBJ2-1|.|many
TGTGCCAGCAGTTCTGACAACTACAATGAGCAGTTCTTC
CASSSDNYNEQFF
>TRBV12-3/TRBV12-4|TRBJ2-6|TRBD2|.
TGTGCCAGCAGTCCCGATGGACTAGCGGGAGTGAGCTCTGGGGCCAACGTCCTGACTTTC
CASSPDGLAGVSSGANVLTF
>TRBV5-1|TRBJ2-7|.|many
TGCGCCAGCAGCGCGGGACAGATCGAGCAGTACTTC
CASSAGQIEQYF
>TRBV7-6|TRBJ2-3|.|few
TGTGCCAGCAGGGCAGGGAGTAGGACAGATACGCAGTATTTT
CASRAGSRTDTQYF
>TRBV11-2|TRBJ2-5|TRBD2|few
TGTGCCAGCACGGAGGGACTAGCGGGAGTGGGAGAGACCCAGTACTTC
CASTEGLAGVGETQYF
>TRBV12-3/TRBV12-4|TRBJ2-4|TRBD2|.
TGTGCCAGCAGACCTAGCGCTGGGGGGGGAAACATTCAGTACTTC
CASRPSAGGGNIQYF
>TRBV6-1|TRBJ2-5|.|.
TGTGCCAGCAGTGAAGGTCGCCAGTACTTC
CASSEGRQYF
>TRBV6-6|TRBJ2-7|TRBD1|.
TGTGCCAGCAGTTATTCTGGACAGGGGAACTACGAGCAGTACTTC
CASSYSGQGNYEQYF
>TRBV14|TRBJ2-1|TRBD2|.
TGTGCCAGCAGCCAAGGAACTAGCGGGATACGGGAGCAGTTCTTC
CASSQGTSGIREQFF
>TRBV14|TRBJ2-1|.|many
TGTGCCAGCAGCCAGTTTGAGACAGTAATGTACAATGAGCAGTTCTTC
CASSQFETVMYNEQFF
>TRBV24-1|TRBJ1-1|.|many
TGTGCCACCCACGGAGGGGGGAACACTGAAGCTTTCTTT
CATHGGGNTEAFF
>TRBV10-3|TRBJ2-2|.|many
TGTGCCATCAAGGACCGAGCGAACACCGGGGAGCTGTTTTTT
CAIKDRANTGELFF
>TRBV5-1|TRBJ2-2|TRBD1|many
TGCGCCAGCACCCTAGGTTCAGGGGGCACCGGGGAGCTGTTTTTT
CASTLGSGGTGELFF
>TRBV12-3/TRBV12-4|TRBJ1-2|.|few
TGTGCCAGCAGCCCTTCGGGGAGGTGGGGCGATGGCTACACCTTC
CASSPSGRWGDGYTF
>TRBV4-2|TRBJ2-2|TRBD1|.
TGTGCCAGCAGCCAAGAAGGGACAGATTACCTTAAGCGACTGTTTTTT
CASSQEGTDYLKRLFF
>TRBV6-1|TRBJ1-5|TRBD1|.
TGTGCCAGCAGAATCACAGGGGGCAGGGGCAATCAGCCCCAGCATTTT
CASRITGGRGNQPQHF
>TRBV27|TRBJ1-5|.|.
TGTGCCAGCAGTGTGTTGGGGGGAGCGGGCCAGCCCCAGCATTTT
CASSVLGGAGQPQHF
>TRBV7-3|TRBJ2-3|TRBD1|many
TGTGCCAGCAGCCCAGGACAGGGATGGGCAGATACGCAGTATTTT
CASSPGQGWADTQYF
>TRBV19|TRBJ2-3|.|.
TGTGCCAGTACCTCGGAGCACTTATTAGATACGCAGTATTTT
CASTSEHLLDTQYF
>TRBV5-1|TRBJ2-7|.|few
TGCGCCAGCAGCTATCACGACAGACTTTACGAGCAGTACTTC
CASSYHDRLYEQYF
>TRBV5-1|TRBJ2-5|.|few
TGCGCCAGCAGCAAAGGACAGTTGCGCGAGACCCAGTACTTC
CASSKGQLRETQYF
>TRBV3-1|TRBJ1-1|TRBD1|few
TGTGCCAGCAGCCGCTGGACAGGAGAGCCTGAAGCTTTCTTT
CASSRWTGEPEAFF
>TRBV10-3|TRBJ2-2|TRBD2|.
TGTGCCATCAGTGGGACTAGCGGAAACACCGGGGAGCTGTTTTTT
CAISGTSGNTGELFF
>TRBV29-1|TRBJ2-1|.|many
TGCAGCGTGAGGAGGGAGAATGAGCAGTTCTTC
CSVRRENEQFF
>TRBV12-3/TRBV12-4|TRBJ2-3|.|many
TGTGCCAGCAGTCTCAGCAGGGATGTCACAGATACGCAGTATTTT
CASSLSRDVTDTQYF
>TRBV7-8|TRBJ1-1|.|few
TGTGCCAGCAGCTTAGATGGCCGGGCTGAAGCTTTCTTT
CASSLDGRAEAFF
>TRBV6-5|TRBJ1-1|.|.
TGTGCCAGCAGTTACACAACAGGGTGGGGTGGCAGCACTGAAGCTTTCTTT
CASSYTTGWGGSTEAFF
>TRBV5-1|TRBJ2-5|TRBD2|.
TGCGCCAGCAGTCGGGGGGGCCGAGGAGAGACCCAGTACTTC
CASSRGGRGETQYF